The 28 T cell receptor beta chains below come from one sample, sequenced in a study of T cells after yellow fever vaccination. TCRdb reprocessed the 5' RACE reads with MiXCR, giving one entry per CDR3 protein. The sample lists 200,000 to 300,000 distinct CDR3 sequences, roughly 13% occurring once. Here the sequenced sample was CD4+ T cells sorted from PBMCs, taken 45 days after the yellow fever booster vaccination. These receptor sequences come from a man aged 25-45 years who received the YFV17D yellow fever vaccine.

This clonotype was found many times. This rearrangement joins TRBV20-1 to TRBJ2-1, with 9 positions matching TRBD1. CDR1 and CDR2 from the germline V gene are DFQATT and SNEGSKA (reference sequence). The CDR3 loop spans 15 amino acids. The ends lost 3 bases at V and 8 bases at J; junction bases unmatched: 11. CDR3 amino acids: CSASTDRGWDDEQFF. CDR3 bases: TGCAGTGCTAGTACAGACAGGGGGTGGGATGATGAGCAGTTCTTC.

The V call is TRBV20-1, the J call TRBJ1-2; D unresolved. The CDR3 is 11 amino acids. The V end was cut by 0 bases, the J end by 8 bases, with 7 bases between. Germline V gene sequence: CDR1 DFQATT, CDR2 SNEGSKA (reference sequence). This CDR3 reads CSARDGQGYTF. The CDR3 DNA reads TGCAGTGCTAGAGATGGGCAGGGCTACACCTTC.

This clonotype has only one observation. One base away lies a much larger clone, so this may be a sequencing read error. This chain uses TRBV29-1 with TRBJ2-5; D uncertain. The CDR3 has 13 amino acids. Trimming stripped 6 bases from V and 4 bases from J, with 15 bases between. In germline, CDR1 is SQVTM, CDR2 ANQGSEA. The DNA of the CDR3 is TGCAGCGTAATCGACATGAATGGAGAGACCCAGTACTTC. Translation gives CSVIDMNGETQYF.

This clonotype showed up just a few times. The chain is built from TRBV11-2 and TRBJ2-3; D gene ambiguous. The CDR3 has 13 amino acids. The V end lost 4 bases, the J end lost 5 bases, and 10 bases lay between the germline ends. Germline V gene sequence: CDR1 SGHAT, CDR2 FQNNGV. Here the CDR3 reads CASSSLAVDTQYF. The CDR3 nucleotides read TGTGCCAGCAGCTCTTTGGCCGTAGATACGCAGTATTTT.

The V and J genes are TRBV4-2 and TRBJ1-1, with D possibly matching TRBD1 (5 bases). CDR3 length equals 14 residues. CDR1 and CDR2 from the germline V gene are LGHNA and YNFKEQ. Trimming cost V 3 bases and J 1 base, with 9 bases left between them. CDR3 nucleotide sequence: TGTGCCAGCAGCCAGAGCGACAGGAACACTGAAGCTTTCTTT. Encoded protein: CASSQSDRNTEAFF.

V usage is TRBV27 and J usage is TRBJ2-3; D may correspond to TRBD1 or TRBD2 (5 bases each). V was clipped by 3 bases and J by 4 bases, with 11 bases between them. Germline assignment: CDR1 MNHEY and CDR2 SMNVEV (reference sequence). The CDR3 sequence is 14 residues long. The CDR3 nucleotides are TGTGCCAGCAGTTTCAAGGGGACGTCAGATACGCAGTATTTT. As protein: CASSFKGTSDTQYF.

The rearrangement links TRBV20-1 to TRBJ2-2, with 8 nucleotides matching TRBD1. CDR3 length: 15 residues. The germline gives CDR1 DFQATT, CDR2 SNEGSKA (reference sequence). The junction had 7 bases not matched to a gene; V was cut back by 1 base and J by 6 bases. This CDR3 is CSARGTGSIAGELFF. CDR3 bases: TGCAGTGCTAGAGGGACAGGGTCGATCGCCGGGGAGCTGTTTTTT.

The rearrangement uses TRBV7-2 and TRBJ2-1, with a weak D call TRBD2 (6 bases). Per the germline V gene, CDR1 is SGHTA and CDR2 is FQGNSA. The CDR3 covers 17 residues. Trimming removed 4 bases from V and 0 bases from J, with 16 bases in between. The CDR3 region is CASSYPGLRSSYNEQFF. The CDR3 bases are TGTGCCAGCAGCTATCCGGGACTCCGAAGCTCCTACAATGAGCAGTTCTTC. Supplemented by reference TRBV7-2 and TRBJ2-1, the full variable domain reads GAGVSQSPSNKVTEKGKDVELRCDPISGHTALYWYRQSLGQGLEFLIYFQGNSAPDKSGLPSDRFSAERTGGSVSTLTIQRTQQEDSAVYLCASSYPGLRSSYNEQFFGPGTRLTVL.

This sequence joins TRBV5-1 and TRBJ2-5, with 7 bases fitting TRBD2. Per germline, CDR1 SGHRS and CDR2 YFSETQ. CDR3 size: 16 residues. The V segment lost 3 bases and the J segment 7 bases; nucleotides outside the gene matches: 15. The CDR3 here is CASSWDPSGVPGTQYF. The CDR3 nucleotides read TGCGCCAGCAGCTGGGATCCTAGCGGAGTCCCGGGGACCCAGTACTTC.

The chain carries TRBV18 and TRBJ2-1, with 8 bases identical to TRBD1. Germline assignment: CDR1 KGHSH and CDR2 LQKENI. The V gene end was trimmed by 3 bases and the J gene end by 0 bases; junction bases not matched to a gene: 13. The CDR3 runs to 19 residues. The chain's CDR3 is CASSPLTGALSDSYNEQFF. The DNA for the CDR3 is TGTGCCAGCTCACCCCTGACAGGGGCCCTTAGCGACTCCTACAATGAGCAGTTCTTC.

Here the CDR3 reads CASSFPSGRGTYNEQFF. CDR3 in DNA: TGTGCCAGCAGTTTTCCTAGCGGGAGGGGAACCTACAATGAGCAGTTCTTC. The chain carries TRBV12-3 or TRBV12-4 and TRBJ2-1; 12 bases line up with TRBD2. CDR3 size: 17 residues. With V trimmed by 3 bases and J by 2 bases, 5 bases remained unmatched.

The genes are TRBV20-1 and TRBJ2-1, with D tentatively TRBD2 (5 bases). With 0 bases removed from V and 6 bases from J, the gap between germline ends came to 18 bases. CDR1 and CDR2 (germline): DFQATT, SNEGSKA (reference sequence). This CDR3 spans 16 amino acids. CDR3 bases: TGCAGTGCTAGAGATTCCCGACTACCCCTGGGCAATGAGCAGTTCTTC. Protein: CSARDSRLPLGNEQFF.

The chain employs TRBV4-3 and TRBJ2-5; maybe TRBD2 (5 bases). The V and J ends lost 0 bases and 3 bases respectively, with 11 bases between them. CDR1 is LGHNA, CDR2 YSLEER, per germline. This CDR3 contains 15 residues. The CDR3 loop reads CASSQDWGAEETQYF. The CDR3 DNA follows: TGCGCCAGCAGCCAAGATTGGGGAGCCGAAGAGACCCAGTACTTC.

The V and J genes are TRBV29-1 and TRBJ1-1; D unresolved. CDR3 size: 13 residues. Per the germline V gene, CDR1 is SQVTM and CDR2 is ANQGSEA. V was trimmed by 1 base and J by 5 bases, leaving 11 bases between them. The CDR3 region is CSVEARLSTEAFF. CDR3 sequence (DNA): TGCAGCGTTGAAGCTCGGCTATCGACTGAAGCTTTCTTT.

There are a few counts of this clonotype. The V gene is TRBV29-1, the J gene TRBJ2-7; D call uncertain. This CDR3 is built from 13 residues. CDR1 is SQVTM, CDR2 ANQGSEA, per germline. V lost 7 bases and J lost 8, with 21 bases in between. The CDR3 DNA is TGCAGCGCCAGCGCCGGGCAGCTCGACCAGCAGTACTTC. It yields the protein CSASAGQLDQQYF.

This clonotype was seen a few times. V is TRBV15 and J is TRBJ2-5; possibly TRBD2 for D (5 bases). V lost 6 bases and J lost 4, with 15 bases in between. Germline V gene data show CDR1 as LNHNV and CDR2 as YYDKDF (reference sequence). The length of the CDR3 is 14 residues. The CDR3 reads CATRTAEAGETQYF. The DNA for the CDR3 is TGTGCCACCAGGACGGCAGAGGCGGGAGAGACCCAGTACTTC.

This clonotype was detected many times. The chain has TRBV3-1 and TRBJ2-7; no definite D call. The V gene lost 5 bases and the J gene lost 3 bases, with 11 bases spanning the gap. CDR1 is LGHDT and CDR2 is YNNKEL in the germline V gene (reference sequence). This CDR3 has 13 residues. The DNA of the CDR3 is TGTGCCAGCAGCTCGGGTCTCCTCTACGAGCAGTACTTC. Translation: CASSSGLLYEQYF.

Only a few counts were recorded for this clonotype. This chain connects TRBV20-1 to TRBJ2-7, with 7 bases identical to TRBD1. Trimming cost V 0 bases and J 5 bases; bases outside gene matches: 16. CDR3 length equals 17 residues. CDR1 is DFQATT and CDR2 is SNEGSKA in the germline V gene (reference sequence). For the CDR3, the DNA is TGCAGTGCTAGAGATCAGGCCTACAGGGGAATTCAGAACGAGCAGTACTTC. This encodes CSARDQAYRGIQNEQYF.

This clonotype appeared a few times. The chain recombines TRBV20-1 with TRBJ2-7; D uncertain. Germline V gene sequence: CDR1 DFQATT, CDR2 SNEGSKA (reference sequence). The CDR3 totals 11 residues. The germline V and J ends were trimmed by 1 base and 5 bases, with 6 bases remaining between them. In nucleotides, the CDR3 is TGCAGTGCTAGAGTGGATAACGAGCAGTACTTC. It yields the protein CSARVDNEQYF.

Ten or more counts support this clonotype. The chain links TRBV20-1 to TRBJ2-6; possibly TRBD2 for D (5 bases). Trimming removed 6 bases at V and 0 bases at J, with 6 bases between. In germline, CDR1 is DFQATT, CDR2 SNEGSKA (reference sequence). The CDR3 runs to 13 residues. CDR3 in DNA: TGCAGTGCGAGGGTCTCTGGGGCCAACGTCCTGACTTTC. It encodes CSARVSGANVLTF.

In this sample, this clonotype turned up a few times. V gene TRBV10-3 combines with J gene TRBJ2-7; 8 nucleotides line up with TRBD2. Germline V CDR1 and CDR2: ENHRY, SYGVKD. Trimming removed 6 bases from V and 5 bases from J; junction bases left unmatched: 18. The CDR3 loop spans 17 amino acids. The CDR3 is CAIRGPGRGGRPNEQYF. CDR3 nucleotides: TGTGCCATCAGGGGGCCCGGGCGGGGCGGGAGGCCCAACGAGCAGTACTTC.

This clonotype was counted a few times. The CDR3 sequence: CSAEELGLQIAKNIQYF. CDR3 bases: TGCAGTGCCGAGGAGCTCGGACTTCAGATAGCCAAAAACATTCAGTACTTC. The chain is built from TRBV20-1 and TRBJ2-4; perhaps TRBD2 as D (5 bases). This CDR3 is 17 amino acids long. The germline CDR1 and CDR2 sequences are DFQATT and SNEGSKA (reference sequence). Trimming left V 6 bases short and J 0 bases short, with 21 bases between.

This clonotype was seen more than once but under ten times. This CDR3 is CSARLGDTGELFF. CDR3 sequence (DNA): TGCAGTGCTAGACTGGGTGACACCGGGGAGCTGTTTTTT. The chain uses TRBV20-1 and TRBJ2-2; D not resolved. Germline V gives CDR1 DFQATT, CDR2 SNEGSKA (reference sequence). Trimming cost V 2 bases and J 3 bases, with 7 bases left between them. The CDR3 covers 13 residues.

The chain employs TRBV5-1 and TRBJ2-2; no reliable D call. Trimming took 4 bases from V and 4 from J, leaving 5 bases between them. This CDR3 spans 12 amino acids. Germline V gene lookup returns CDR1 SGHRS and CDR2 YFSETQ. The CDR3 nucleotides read TGCGCCAGCAGCCAATTCACCGGGGAGCTGTTTTTT. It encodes CASSQFTGELFF.

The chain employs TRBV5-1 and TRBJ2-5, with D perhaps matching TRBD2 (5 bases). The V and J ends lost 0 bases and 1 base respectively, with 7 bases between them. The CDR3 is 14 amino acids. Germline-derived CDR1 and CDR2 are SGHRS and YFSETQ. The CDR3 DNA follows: TGCGCCAGCAGCTTGGAGGGAGTCCAAGAGACCCAGTACTTC. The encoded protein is CASSLEGVQETQYF.

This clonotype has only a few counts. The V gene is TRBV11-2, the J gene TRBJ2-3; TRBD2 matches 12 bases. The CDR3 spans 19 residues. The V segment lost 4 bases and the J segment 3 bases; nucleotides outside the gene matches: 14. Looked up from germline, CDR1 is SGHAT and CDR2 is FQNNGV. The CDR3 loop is CASSSGGTSGYYGTDTQYF. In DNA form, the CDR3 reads TGTGCCAGCAGCTCGGGAGGGACTAGCGGGTACTACGGGACAGATACGCAGTATTTT.

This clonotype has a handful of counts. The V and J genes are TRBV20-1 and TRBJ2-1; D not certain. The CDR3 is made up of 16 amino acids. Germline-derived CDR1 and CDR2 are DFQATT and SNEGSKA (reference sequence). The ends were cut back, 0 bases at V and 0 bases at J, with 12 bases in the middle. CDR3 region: CSARETGVSSYNEQFF. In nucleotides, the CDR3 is TGCAGTGCTAGAGAAACTGGGGTTAGCTCCTACAATGAGCAGTTCTTC.

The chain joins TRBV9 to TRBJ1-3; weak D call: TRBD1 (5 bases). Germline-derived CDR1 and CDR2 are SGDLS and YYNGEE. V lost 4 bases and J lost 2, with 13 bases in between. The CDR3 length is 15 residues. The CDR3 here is CASSKGLGTGNTIYF. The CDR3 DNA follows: TGTGCCAGCAGCAAGGGACTAGGGACTGGAAACACCATATATTTT. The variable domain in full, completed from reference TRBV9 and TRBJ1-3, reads DSGVTQTPKHLITATGQRVTLRCSPRSGDLSVYWYQQSLDQGLQFLIQYYNGEERAKGNILERFSAQQFPDLHSELNLSSLELGDSALYFCASSKGLGTGNTIYFGEGSWLTVV.